This T cell receptor beta chain was sequenced in a study of T cell responses to AZD1222 COVID-19 vaccine. Study results and limitations: Baseline seropositivity occurred in only a handful of AZD1222 recipients. Donors were largely white British and mainly female; clonal diversity was possibly underestimated. Rises in breadth and depth of Spike-specific TCRs came after two AZD1222 doses.

A note on this clone: Its specificity is unknown.

Some clones are missing from TCRdb's copy, which holds only in-frame ones; the method was immunoSEQ multiplex PCR. This table holds roughly 120,000 clones, about 85% found once. The material was peripheral blood, obtained on day 0 of AZD1222 vaccination. This TCR was recovered from an adult in good health.

The CDR3 is CASSAHGFSYDYGYTF. The CDR3 DNA follows: TGTGCCAGCAGCGCCCATGGCTTCAGCTACGACTATGGCTACACCTTC. The V call is TRBV25-1, the J call TRBJ1-2; D unclear. This CDR3 is built from 16 residues. Germline values: CDR1 MGHDK, CDR2 SYGVNS. The V and J ends lost 6 bases and 3 bases respectively, with 20 bases between them.